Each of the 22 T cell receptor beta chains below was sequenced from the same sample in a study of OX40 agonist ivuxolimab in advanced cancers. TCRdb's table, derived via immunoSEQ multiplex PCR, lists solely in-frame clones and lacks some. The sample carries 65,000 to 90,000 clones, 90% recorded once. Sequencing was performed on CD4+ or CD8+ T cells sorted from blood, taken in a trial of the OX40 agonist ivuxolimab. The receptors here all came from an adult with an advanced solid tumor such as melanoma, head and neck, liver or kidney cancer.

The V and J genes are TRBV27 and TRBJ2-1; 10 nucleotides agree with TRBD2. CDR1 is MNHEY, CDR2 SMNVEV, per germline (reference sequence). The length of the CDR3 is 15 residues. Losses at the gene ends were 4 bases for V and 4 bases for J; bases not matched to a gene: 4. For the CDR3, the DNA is TGTGCCAGCAGTTCGTCTAGCGGGAGTTACAATGAGCAGTTCTTC. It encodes CASSSSSGSYNEQFF.

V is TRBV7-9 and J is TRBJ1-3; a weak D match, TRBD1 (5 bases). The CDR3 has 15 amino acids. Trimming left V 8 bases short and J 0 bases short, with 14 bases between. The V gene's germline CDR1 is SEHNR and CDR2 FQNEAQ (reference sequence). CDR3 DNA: TGTGCCAGCCATCCTCTAAGGGGCTCTGGAAACACCATATATTTT. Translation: CASHPLRGSGNTIYF.

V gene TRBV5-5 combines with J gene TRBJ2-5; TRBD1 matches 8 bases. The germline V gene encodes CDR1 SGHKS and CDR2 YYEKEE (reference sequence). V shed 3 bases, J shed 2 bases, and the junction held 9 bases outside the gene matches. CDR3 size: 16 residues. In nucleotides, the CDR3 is TGTGCCAGCAGCTCGGGGGCGGGACAGGTACAAGAGACCCAGTACTTC. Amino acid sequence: CASSSGAGQVQETQYF.

CDR3 DNA sequence: TGTGCCAGTAGTATAGATCCCTGGCGGGGAACCAGCAATGAGCAGTTCTTC. It specifies CASSIDPWRGTSNEQFF. The chain links TRBV19 to TRBJ2-1; perhaps TRBD2 as D (6 bases). Germline V gives CDR1 LNHDA, CDR2 SQIVND (reference sequence). V dropped 0 bases and J dropped 6 bases, with 18 bases sitting between them. This CDR3 is 17 amino acids long.

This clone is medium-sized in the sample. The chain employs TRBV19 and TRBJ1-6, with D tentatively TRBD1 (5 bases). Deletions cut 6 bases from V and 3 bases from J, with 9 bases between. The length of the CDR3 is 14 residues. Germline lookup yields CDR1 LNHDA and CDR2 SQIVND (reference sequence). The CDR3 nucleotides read TGTGCCAGTAGCGGGGCCTTCTATAATTCACCCCTCCACTTT. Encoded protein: CASSGAFYNSPLHF.

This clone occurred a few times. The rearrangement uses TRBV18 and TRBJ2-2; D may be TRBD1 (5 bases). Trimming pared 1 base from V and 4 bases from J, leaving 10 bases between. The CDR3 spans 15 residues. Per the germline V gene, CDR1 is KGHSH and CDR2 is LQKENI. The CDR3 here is CASSPQDDSTGELFF. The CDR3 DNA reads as TGTGCCAGCTCACCACAGGACGACAGCACCGGGGAGCTGTTTTTT.

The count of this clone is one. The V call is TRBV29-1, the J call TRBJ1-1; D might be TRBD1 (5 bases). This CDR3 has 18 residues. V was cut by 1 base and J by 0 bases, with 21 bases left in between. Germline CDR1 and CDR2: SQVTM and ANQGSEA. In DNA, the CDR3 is TGCAGCGTTGAAGTCCCTAGCGCAGGGACGAGGATGAACACTGAAGCTTTCTTT. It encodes CSVEVPSAGTRMNTEAFF.

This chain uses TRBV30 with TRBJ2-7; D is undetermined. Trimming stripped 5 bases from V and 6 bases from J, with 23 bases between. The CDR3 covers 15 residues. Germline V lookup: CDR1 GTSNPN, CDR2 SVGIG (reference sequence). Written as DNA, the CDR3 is TGTGCCTGGTGCATTGGTGGGTTCACGTCTTGCGAGCAGTACTTC. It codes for CAWCIGGFTSCEQYF.

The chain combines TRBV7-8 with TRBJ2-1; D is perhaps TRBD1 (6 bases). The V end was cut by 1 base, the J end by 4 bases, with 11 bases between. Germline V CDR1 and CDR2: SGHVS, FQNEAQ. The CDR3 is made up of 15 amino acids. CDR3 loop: CASSLVGTNYNEQFF. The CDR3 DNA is TGTGCCAGCAGCTTAGTCGGGACAAATTACAATGAGCAGTTCTTC.

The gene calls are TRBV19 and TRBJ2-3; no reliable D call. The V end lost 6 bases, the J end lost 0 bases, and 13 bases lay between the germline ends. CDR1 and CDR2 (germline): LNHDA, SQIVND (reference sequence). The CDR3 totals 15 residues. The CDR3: CASRFILGSTDTQYF. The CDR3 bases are TGTGCCAGTAGATTCATTCTAGGGAGCACAGATACGCAGTATTTT.

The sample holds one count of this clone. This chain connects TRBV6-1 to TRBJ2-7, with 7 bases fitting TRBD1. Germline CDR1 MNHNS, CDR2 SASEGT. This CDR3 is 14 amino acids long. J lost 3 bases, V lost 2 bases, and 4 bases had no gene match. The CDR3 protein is CASSENRGLYEQYF. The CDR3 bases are TGTGCCAGCAGTGAAAACAGGGGTCTCTACGAGCAGTACTTC.

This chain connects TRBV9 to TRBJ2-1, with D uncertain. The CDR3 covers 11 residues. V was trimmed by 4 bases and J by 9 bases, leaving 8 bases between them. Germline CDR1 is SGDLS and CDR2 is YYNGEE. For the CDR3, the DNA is TGTGCCAGCAGCCTGGACGGTGAGCAGTTCTTC. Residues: CASSLDGEQFF. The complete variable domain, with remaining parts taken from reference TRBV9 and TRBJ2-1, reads DSGVTQTPKHLITATGQRVTLRCSPRSGDLSVYWYQQSLDQGLQFLIQYYNGEERAKGNILERFSAQQFPDLHSELNLSSLELGDSALYFCASSLDGEQFFGPGTRLTVL.

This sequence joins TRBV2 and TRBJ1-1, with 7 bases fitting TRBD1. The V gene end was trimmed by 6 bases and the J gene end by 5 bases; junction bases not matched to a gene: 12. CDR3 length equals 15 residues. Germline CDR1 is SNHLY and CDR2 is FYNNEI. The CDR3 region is CASSDRVWALTEAFF. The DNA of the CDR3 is TGTGCCAGCAGCGACAGGGTCTGGGCACTTACTGAAGCTTTCTTT.

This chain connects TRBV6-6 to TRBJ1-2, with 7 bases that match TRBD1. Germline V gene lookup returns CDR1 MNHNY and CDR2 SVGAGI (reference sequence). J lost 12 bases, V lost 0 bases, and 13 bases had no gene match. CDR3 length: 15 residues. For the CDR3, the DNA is TGTGCCAGCAGTTACTCCGCAAGCGAGACAGGGTCGGACACCTTC. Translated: CASSYSASETGSDTF.

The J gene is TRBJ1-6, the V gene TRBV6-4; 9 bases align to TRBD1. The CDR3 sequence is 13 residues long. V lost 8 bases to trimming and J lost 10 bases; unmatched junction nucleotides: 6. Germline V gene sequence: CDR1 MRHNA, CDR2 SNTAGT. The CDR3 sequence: CASGTGIGSPLHF. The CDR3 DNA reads TGTGCCAGCGGGACAGGGATAGGATCACCCCTCCACTTT.

DNA for the CDR3: TGCGCCAGCAGCTTGGAGGCAGATCCTACCAATGAGCAGTTCTTC. Residues: CASSLEADPTNEQFF. The rearrangement joins TRBV5-1 to TRBJ2-1; no definite D call. Germline V gene lookup returns CDR1 SGHRS and CDR2 YFSETQ. This CDR3 has 15 residues. Deletions cut 0 bases from V and 6 bases from J, with 13 bases between.

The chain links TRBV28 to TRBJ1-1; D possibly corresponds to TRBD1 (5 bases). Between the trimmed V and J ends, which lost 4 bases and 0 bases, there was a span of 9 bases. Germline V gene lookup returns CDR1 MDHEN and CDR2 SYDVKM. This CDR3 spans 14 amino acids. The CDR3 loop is CASSSGHLNTEAFF. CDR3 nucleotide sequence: TGTGCCAGCAGTTCTGGACACCTGAACACTGAAGCTTTCTTT.

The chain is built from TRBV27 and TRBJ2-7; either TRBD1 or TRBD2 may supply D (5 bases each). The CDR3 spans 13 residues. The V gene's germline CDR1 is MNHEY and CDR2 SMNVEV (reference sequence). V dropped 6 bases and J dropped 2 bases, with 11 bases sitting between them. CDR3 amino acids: CASRPGRTYEQYF. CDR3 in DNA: TGTGCCAGCAGACCGGGACGGACCTACGAGCAGTACTTC.

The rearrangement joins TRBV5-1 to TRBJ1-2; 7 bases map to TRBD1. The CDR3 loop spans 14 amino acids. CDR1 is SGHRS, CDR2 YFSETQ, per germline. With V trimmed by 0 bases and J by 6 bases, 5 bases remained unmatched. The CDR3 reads CASSLGQGIHGYTF. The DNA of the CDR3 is TGCGCCAGCAGCTTGGGACAGGGTATACATGGCTACACCTTC.

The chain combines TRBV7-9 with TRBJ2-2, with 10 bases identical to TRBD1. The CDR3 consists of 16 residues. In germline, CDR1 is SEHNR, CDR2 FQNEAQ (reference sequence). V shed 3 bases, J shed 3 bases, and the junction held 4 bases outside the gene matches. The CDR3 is CASSFPGTGDTGELFF. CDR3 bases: TGTGCCAGCAGCTTTCCTGGGACAGGGGACACCGGGGAGCTGTTTTTT.

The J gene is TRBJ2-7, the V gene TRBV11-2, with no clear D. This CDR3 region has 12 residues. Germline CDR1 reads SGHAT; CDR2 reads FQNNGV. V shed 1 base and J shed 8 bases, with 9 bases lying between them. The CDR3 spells CASSLGLGKQYF. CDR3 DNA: TGTGCCAGCAGCTTAGGTCTAGGGAAGCAGTACTTC.

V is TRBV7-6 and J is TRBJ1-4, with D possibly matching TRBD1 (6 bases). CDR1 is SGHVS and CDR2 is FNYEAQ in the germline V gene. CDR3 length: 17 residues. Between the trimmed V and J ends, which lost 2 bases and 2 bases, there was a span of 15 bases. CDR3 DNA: TGTGCCAGCAGCTTATATAGACAGGCGGCGACTAATGAAAAACTGTTTTTT. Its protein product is CASSLYRQAATNEKLFF.